This record concerns one T cell receptor beta chain sequence. Germline CDR1 MNHEY, CDR2 SMNVEV (reference sequence). V was shortened by 1 base and J by 3 bases, with 10 bases between the two germline ends. This CDR3 has 14 amino acids. The entry originates in a study of technical replicates of blood from a few donors. Using immunoSEQ multiplex PCR, the repertoire was profiled, and TCRdb retains in-frame clones only, with some absent. Among roughly 92,000 clones listed, roughly 95% were seen once. Input material: T cells isolated from PBMCs. The V call is TRBV27, the J call TRBJ2-7; D remains ambiguous. The receptor's source is a human donor in good health. The CDR3 reads CASSLYRYNYEQYF. For the CDR3, the DNA is TGTGCCAGCAGTTTATATCGTTACAACTACGAGCAGTACTTC.